The 27 T cell receptor beta chains below were found in one sample sequenced in a study of T-cell reconstitution after alpha-beta-depleted transplantation in children. Unique molecular identifiers tagged the TCRbeta library. TCRdb re-derived calls from the PCR reads in MiXCR, one entry per CDR3 protein. Among about 610,000 distinct CDR3 sequences listed, over 9.5% were seen once. The material was PBMCs from the stem cell graft donor, obtained from the stem cell graft. These receptors all stem from a human donor who donated a stem cell graft to a child with acute myeloid leukemia.

This clonotype was recorded a few times. This chain joins TRBV28 and TRBJ2-5, with 8 bases fitting TRBD1. From germline, CDR1 is MDHEN and CDR2 SYDVKM. J gave up 4 bases and V 6 bases, and 13 bases lay outside the gene matches. The CDR3 contains 16 residues. The CDR3 protein is CASSDVLGTGPETQYF. The CDR3 DNA reads as TGTGCCAGCAGCGACGTCCTGGGGACAGGCCCAGAGACCCAGTACTTC.

For this clonotype: A much larger clone lies one base from this, so it may be a read error. This chain joins TRBV6-2 or TRBV6-3 and TRBJ2-1; no reliable D call. CDR1 and CDR2 from the germline V gene are MNHEY and SVGEGT. Trimming cost V 5 bases and J 7 bases, with 6 bases left between them. The CDR3 runs to 11 residues. CDR3: CASSEQNEQFF. The CDR3 region has the DNA TGTGCCAGCAGTGAACAGAATGAGCAGTTCTTC.

The rearrangement uses TRBV6-4 and TRBJ2-1, with 7 bases fitting TRBD2. CDR3 length equals 16 residues. The germline V gene encodes CDR1 MRHNA and CDR2 SNTAGT. The junction had 15 bases not matched to a gene; V was cut back by 4 bases and J by 9 bases. In nucleotides, the CDR3 is TGTGCCAGCAGTGCCGGTCTTAGACTAGGGAGGGGTGAGCAGTTCTTC. As protein: CASSAGLRLGRGEQFF.

This clonotype turned up a few times. V and J are TRBV18 and TRBJ2-1, with D hard to call. This CDR3 region has 14 residues. Per the germline V gene, CDR1 is KGHSH and CDR2 is LQKENI. Trimming took off 6 bases at V and 5 bases at J, with 14 bases between the two ends. The CDR3 spells CASSPRRSNNEQFF. CDR3 sequence (DNA): TGTGCCAGCTCTCCGAGGCGAAGCAACAATGAGCAGTTCTTC.

The gene calls are TRBV29-1 and TRBJ1-5; TRBD1 matches 8 bases. J lost 5 bases, V lost 5 bases, and 11 bases had no gene match. CDR3 length equals 15 residues. The germline gives CDR1 SQVTM, CDR2 ANQGSEA. CDR3 amino acids: CSVSLSTGQDQPQHF. CDR3 DNA: TGCAGCGTTAGCCTCTCTACGGGACAGGATCAGCCCCAGCATTTT.

This clonotype was counted a few times. The J gene is TRBJ2-1, the V gene TRBV20-1, with TRBD2 matching over 7 bases. The CDR3 loop spans 13 amino acids. V was clipped by 0 bases and J by 10 bases; unmatched bases: 6. CDR1 is DFQATT and CDR2 is SNEGSKA in the germline V gene (reference sequence). In DNA form, the CDR3 reads TGCAGTGCTAGAGATCTAGCGGAATTGGAGCAGTTCTTC. Residues: CSARDLAELEQFF.

The chain combines TRBV20-1 with TRBJ2-1, with 14 bases fitting TRBD2. The germline V gene has CDR1 DFQATT and CDR2 SNEGSKA (reference sequence). The CDR3 consists of 14 residues. The V gene end was trimmed by 6 bases and the J gene end by 8 bases; junction bases not matched to a gene: 6. The CDR3 DNA follows: TGCAGTGCCACCGGGACTAGCGGGAGACATGAGCAGTTCTTC. This encodes CSATGTSGRHEQFF.

J is TRBJ2-1 and V is TRBV6-1, with D tentatively TRBD1 (6 bases). Germline-derived CDR1 and CDR2 are MNHNS and SASEGT. This CDR3 is built from 15 residues. V lost 5 bases, J lost 5 bases, and 16 bases lay in between. The CDR3 nucleotides read TGTGCCAGCAGTCATCCCAGGGGTCAGCACAATGAGCAGTTCTTC. Its translation is CASSHPRGQHNEQFF.

This clonotype was observed at least ten times. In DNA, the CDR3 is TGTGCCAGCAGCTTACAGGGTGTCGATGGCTACACCTTC. Protein product: CASSLQGVDGYTF. J is TRBJ1-2 and V is TRBV5-4, with D tentatively TRBD1 (6 bases). CDR1 SGHNT and CDR2 YYREEE come from the germline V gene (reference sequence). V was shortened by 2 bases and J by 6 bases, with 11 bases between the two germline ends. The CDR3 length is 13 residues.

The genes are TRBV30 and TRBJ2-7; 14 bases agree with TRBD2. The CDR3 contains 15 residues. Germline loops: CDR1 GTSNPN, CDR2 SVGIG (reference sequence). V lost 2 bases to trimming and J lost 5 bases; unmatched junction nucleotides: 5. CDR3 in DNA: TGTGCCTGGAGTATCGGGACTAGCGGGAGCGACGAGCAGTACTTC. Amino acids: CAWSIGTSGSDEQYF.

This chain connects TRBV27 to TRBJ2-7; D uncertain. The V end was cut by 5 bases, the J end by 7 bases, with 21 bases between. CDR1 is MNHEY, CDR2 SMNVEV, per germline (reference sequence). This CDR3 is built from 15 residues. For the CDR3, the DNA is TGTGCCAGCAGTCCCCAGTCGGCTAGAGCGAGAGAGCAGTACTTC. It specifies CASSPQSARAREQYF.

This clonotype showed up just a few times. The chain has TRBV27 and TRBJ1-3; D is unclear. In germline, CDR1 is MNHEY, CDR2 SMNVEV (reference sequence). V was cut by 3 bases and J by 0 bases, with 15 bases left in between. The CDR3 has 17 residues. The CDR3, as DNA: TGTGCCAGCAGTTTCCGCCCCCCGTGGGACTCTGGAAACACCATATATTTT. Protein: CASSFRPPWDSGNTIYF.

This clonotype was picked up a small number of times. This rearrangement joins TRBV3-1 to TRBJ2-7; D is unclear. V gave up 4 bases and J gave up 6 bases, with 16 bases separating them. CDR3 size: 14 residues. CDR1 and CDR2 from the germline V gene are LGHDT and YNNKEL (reference sequence). CDR3 bases: TGTGCCAGCAGCCCAAGGAAGGACGGATTCGAGCAGTACTTC. As protein: CASSPRKDGFEQYF.

The chain recombines TRBV6-2 or TRBV6-3 with TRBJ1-1, with unresolved D. Germline V lookup: CDR1 MNHEY, CDR2 SVGEGT. The CDR3 extends over 12 amino acids. Deletions cut 5 bases from V and 5 bases from J, with 9 bases between. In nucleotides, the CDR3 is TGTGCCAGCAGTGAGGGCTGGACTGAAGCTTTCTTT. Its translation: CASSEGWTEAFF.

This clonotype was detected a few times. This sequence joins TRBV7-2 and TRBJ2-7; 9 nucleotides match TRBD1. This CDR3 region has 16 residues. Germline CDR1 SGHTA, CDR2 FQGNSA. Trimming at V came to 2 bases and at J to 6 bases, leaving 11 bases not matched to a gene. The DNA of the CDR3 is TGTGCCAGCAGCTTAAAGTCTCACAGGGGGCTGGCCGAGCAGTACTTC. It specifies CASSLKSHRGLAEQYF. Together with reference TRBV7-2 and TRBJ2-7, the CDR3 gives the full variable domain: GAGVSQSPSNKVTEKGKDVELRCDPISGHTALYWYRQSLGQGLEFLIYFQGNSAPDKSGLPSDRFSAERTGGSVSTLTIQRTQQEDSAVYLCASSLKSHRGLAEQYFGPGTRLTVT.

V and J are TRBV4-3 and TRBJ2-4; D is uncertain. This CDR3 is built from 14 residues. The V end lost 4 bases, the J end lost 13 bases, and 20 bases lay between the germline ends. Germline V gives CDR1 LGHNA, CDR2 YSLEER. CDR3 amino acids: CASSLKVFADLQYF. CDR3 sequence (DNA): TGCGCCAGCAGCCTCAAGGTTTTCGCCGACCTCCAGTACTTC.

The rearrangement joins TRBV6-1 to TRBJ1-2; D possibly corresponds to TRBD1 (5 bases). The V and J ends lost 5 bases and 2 bases respectively, with 15 bases between them. Germline V gene sequence: CDR1 MNHNS, CDR2 SASEGT. The CDR3 extends over 15 amino acids. CDR3: CASSRPGLTNYGYTF. CDR3 nucleotides: TGTGCCAGCAGTCGGCCAGGGTTAACAAACTATGGCTACACCTTC.

This chain joins TRBV5-1 and TRBJ2-1; 10 positions match TRBD1. The CDR3 has 15 residues. Unmatched junction bases numbered 10, after V lost 5 bases and J lost 8 bases. CDR1 SGHRS and CDR2 YFSETQ come from the germline V gene. CDR3 nucleotides: TGCGCCAGCAGTTTGACAGGGGGCCCCCCGGATGAGCAGTTCTTC. As protein: CASSLTGGPPDEQFF.

The chain recombines TRBV27 with TRBJ2-4; D may be TRBD1 or TRBD2 (6 bases each). Germline assignment: CDR1 MNHEY and CDR2 SMNVEV (reference sequence). The CDR3 runs 15 residues. Trimming pared 5 bases from V and 0 bases from J, leaving 11 bases between. CDR3 in DNA: TGTGCCAGCAGTCTGGGGGGACAAGCCAAAAACATTCAGTACTTC. This gives the protein CASSLGGQAKNIQYF.

This clonotype was counted at least ten times. The chain couples TRBV5-5 to TRBJ2-4; D gene ambiguous. CDR1 is SGHKS, CDR2 YYEKEE, per germline (reference sequence). V gave up 1 base and J gave up 2 bases, with 19 bases separating them. CDR3 length equals 18 residues. For the CDR3, the DNA is TGTGCCAGCAGCTTGCTCTGGACGGACCGACTTACCAAAAACATTCAGTACTTC. Its protein is CASSLLWTDRLTKNIQYF.

J is TRBJ1-1 and V is TRBV11-2; weak D call: TRBD1 (5 bases). In germline, CDR1 is SGHAT, CDR2 FQNNGV. The CDR3 sequence is 13 residues long. The V end lost 6 bases, the J end lost 7 bases, and 15 bases lay between the germline ends. The CDR3 reads CASSQMGVDEAFF. CDR3 nucleotide sequence: TGTGCCAGCAGTCAAATGGGGGTTGATGAAGCTTTCTTT.

This clonotype was observed a handful of times. The rearrangement uses TRBV7-9 and TRBJ2-1; 8 bases are a match to TRBD2. Germline values: CDR1 SEHNR, CDR2 FQNEAQ (reference sequence). Unmatched junction bases numbered 5, after V lost 0 bases and J lost 7 bases. CDR3 length: 15 amino acids. This CDR3 is CASSLAGLGENEQFF. CDR3 sequence (DNA): TGTGCCAGCAGCTTAGCGGGACTAGGGGAGAATGAGCAGTTCTTC.

J is TRBJ2-1 and V is TRBV24-1; 9 bases line up with TRBD2. With V trimmed by 3 bases and J by 9 bases, 14 bases remained unmatched. The CDR3 runs to 17 residues. Germline CDR1 is KGHDR and CDR2 is SFDVKD. As DNA, the CDR3 is TGTGCCACCAGTGATGACTCAGCGGGAGGTTTTCGCGGTGAGCAGTTCTTC. Its protein product is CATSDDSAGGFRGEQFF.

This clonotype has a count of ten or more. This chain links TRBV29-1 with TRBJ2-7; 13 nucleotides align to TRBD2. Unmatched junction bases numbered 7, after V lost 6 bases and J lost 2 bases. CDR1 and CDR2 from the germline V gene are SQVTM and ANQGSEA. The CDR3 is made up of 15 amino acids. Here the CDR3 reads CSVIGLAGAPYEQYF. CDR3 DNA: TGCAGCGTGATAGGACTAGCGGGAGCCCCCTACGAGCAGTACTTC.

The genes are TRBV7-2 and TRBJ2-1, with 9 nucleotides matching TRBD2. Germline V gene lookup returns CDR1 SGHTA and CDR2 FQGNSA. J lost 5 bases, V lost 1 base, and 6 bases had no gene match. CDR3 length equals 16 residues. The CDR3 sequence is CASSLVRGRGNNEQFF. Written as DNA, the CDR3 is TGTGCCAGCAGCTTAGTTCGCGGGAGGGGGAACAATGAGCAGTTCTTC.

This clonotype turned up a few times. V gene TRBV20-1 combines with J gene TRBJ2-7, with D uncertain. V lost 0 bases and J 1 base, leaving 13 bases between the germline ends. In germline, CDR1 is DFQATT, CDR2 SNEGSKA (reference sequence). The CDR3 spans 15 residues. The CDR3 DNA follows: TGCAGTGCTAGAGAAGTCGTCGCTAGTTCCTACGAGCAGTACTTC. Residues: CSAREVVASSYEQYF.

This clonotype came up many times. CDR3 in amino acids: CASSLRGLNHNEQFF. In DNA, the CDR3 is TGTGCCAGCAGCTTAAGGGGACTAAACCACAATGAGCAGTTCTTC. The chain employs TRBV7-2 and TRBJ2-1; TRBD2 matches 7 bases. Germline V gives CDR1 SGHTA, CDR2 FQGNSA. The CDR3 covers 15 residues. V lost 2 bases and J lost 5; bases outside the gene matches: 6.